This is a list of T cell receptor beta chains from one sample in a study of T cell repertoires in cytomegalovirus infection. One entry per CDR3 protein, called by TCRdb with MiXCR from the reads. The data show 150,000 to 200,000 distinct CDR3 sequences, roughly 20% seen once. The specimen sequenced was PBMCs. These receptor sequences come from a human donor in good health (CMV status not recorded). Some clones in this sample may be carry-over from other donors' samples. The CDR3 runs from the conserved cysteine through the conserved F or W. A D gene is named only where the DNA matches it firmly. The size field is filled for only some rows; it gives once, few, many or a size class.

V gene: TRBV2; clone size: .; D gene: .; J gene: TRBJ2-1; CDR3 DNA: TGTGCCAGCAGTGCGGACAGAACGAGATACAATGAGCAGTTCTTC; CDR3 protein: CASSADRTRYNEQFF
V gene: TRBV28; clone size: few; D gene: .; J gene: TRBJ1-6; CDR3 DNA: TGTGCCAGCAGTTACAGGGCTCCGAGGGGTTCACCCCTCCACTTT; CDR3 protein: CASSYRAPRGSPLHF
V gene: TRBV6-2/TRBV6-3; clone size: .; D gene: .; J gene: TRBJ1-5; CDR3 DNA: TGTGCCAGCAGGCCGTCGAATTTCAATCAGCCCCAGCATTTT; CDR3 protein: CASRPSNFNQPQHF
V gene: TRBV6-1; clone size: few; D gene: TRBD1; J gene: TRBJ2-5; CDR3 DNA: TGTGCCAGCAGGAGGGACAGGGGTCGAGAGACCCAGTACTTC; CDR3 protein: CASRRDRGRETQYF
V gene: TRBV28; clone size: many; D gene: .; J gene: TRBJ2-1; CDR3 DNA: TGTGCCAGCAGTTTATCGTTTGGCGCGGGCCAATACAATGAGCAGTTCTTC; CDR3 protein: CASSLSFGAGQYNEQFF
V gene: TRBV5-6; clone size: .; D gene: .; J gene: TRBJ2-3; CDR3 DNA: TGTGCCAGCAGCTCGAACCCGGAGGGCGGTCACGAGACGCAGTATTTT; CDR3 protein: CASSSNPEGGHETQYF
V gene: TRBV7-2; clone size: many; D gene: .; J gene: TRBJ1-5; CDR3 DNA: TGTGCCAGCAGCGGCCCCAATCAGCCCCAGCATTTT; CDR3 protein: CASSGPNQPQHF
V gene: TRBV7-2; clone size: .; D gene: .; J gene: TRBJ2-5; CDR3 DNA: TGTGCCAGCAGCCTCGGGGCTACCGAAGAGACCCAGTACTTC; CDR3 protein: CASSLGATEETQYF
V gene: TRBV28; clone size: many; D gene: .; J gene: TRBJ1-5; CDR3 DNA: TGTGCCAGCAGTCTTAGGGGGGGGGGCCAGCCCCAGCATTTT; CDR3 protein: CASSLRGGGQPQHF
V gene: TRBV6-2/TRBV6-3; clone size: many; D gene: .; J gene: TRBJ1-1; CDR3 DNA: TGTGCCAGCAGACGGGGGACGCTTGCCCTGAACACTGAAGCTTTCTTT; CDR3 protein: CASRRGTLALNTEAFF
V gene: TRBV18; clone size: .; D gene: TRBD1; J gene: TRBJ2-1; CDR3 DNA: TGTGCCAGCTCACCTTCGACAGGGGACTACAATGAGCAGTTCTTC; CDR3 protein: CASSPSTGDYNEQFF
V gene: TRBV7-9; clone size: few; D gene: TRBD1; J gene: TRBJ1-1; CDR3 DNA: TGTGCCAGCAGCCCCCAGGGGGTTTTGAACACTGAAGCTTTCTTT; CDR3 protein: CASSPQGVLNTEAFF
V gene: TRBV6-6; clone size: few; D gene: .; J gene: TRBJ1-2; CDR3 DNA: TGTGCCAGCAGTTACCCGGATAACTATGGCTACACCTTC; CDR3 protein: CASSYPDNYGYTF
V gene: TRBV6-1; clone size: few; D gene: .; J gene: TRBJ1-6; CDR3 DNA: TGTGCCAGCAGTGACGTTCAAGGAAGCTCCTATAATTCACCCCTCCACTTT; CDR3 protein: CASSDVQGSSYNSPLHF
V gene: TRBV19; clone size: few; D gene: TRBD2; J gene: TRBJ2-1; CDR3 DNA: TGTGCCAGTACTCCGGGACTAGCGGGAGTCAATGAGCAGTTCTTC; CDR3 protein: CASTPGLAGVNEQFF
V gene: TRBV7-8; clone size: .; D gene: TRBD1; J gene: TRBJ1-1; CDR3 DNA: TGTGCCAGCAGCTTACCCAGACAGGGGGCCGAAGCTTTCTTT; CDR3 protein: CASSLPRQGAEAFF
V gene: TRBV20-1; clone size: .; D gene: TRBD2; J gene: TRBJ2-7; CDR3 DNA: TGCAGTGCTAGAGGGGGGGGGTCCTACGAGCAGTACTTC; CDR3 protein: CSARGGGSYEQYF
V gene: TRBV7-8; clone size: medium-sized; D gene: .; J gene: TRBJ1-1; CDR3 DNA: TGTGCCAGCAGCGGACCAGGGATGAACACTGAAGCTTTCTTT; CDR3 protein: CASSGPGMNTEAFF
V gene: TRBV20-1; clone size: .; D gene: .; J gene: TRBJ1-4; CDR3 DNA: TGCAGTGCTAGCCAGGGGCCGGGGGCATCAGAAAAACTGTTTTTT; CDR3 protein: CSASQGPGASEKLFF
V gene: TRBV18; clone size: .; D gene: .; J gene: TRBJ1-2; CDR3 DNA: TGTGCCAGCTCACCCTCCGACACGCGGGGCTACACCTTC; CDR3 protein: CASSPSDTRGYTF
V gene: TRBV19; clone size: few; D gene: .; J gene: TRBJ2-5; CDR3 DNA: TGTGCCAGTAGTATAGGCAACCAAGAGACCCAGTACTTC; CDR3 protein: CASSIGNQETQYF
V gene: TRBV29-1; clone size: .; D gene: .; J gene: TRBJ2-3; CDR3 DNA: TGCAGCGGGCGAACAGGGTCTCGAGATACGCAGTATTTT; CDR3 protein: CSGRTGSRDTQYF
V gene: TRBV20-1; clone size: .; D gene: TRBD2; J gene: TRBJ2-1; CDR3 DNA: TGCAGTGCTACCGGACTAGCGGACAGTGAGCAGTTCTTC; CDR3 protein: CSATGLADSEQFF
V gene: TRBV5-4; clone size: .; D gene: .; J gene: TRBJ2-2; CDR3 DNA: TGTGCCAGCAGCAGGGACGGCGACTCGAACACCGGGGAGCTGTTTTTT; CDR3 protein: CASSRDGDSNTGELFF
V gene: TRBV29-1; clone size: .; D gene: .; J gene: TRBJ2-2; CDR3 DNA: TGCAGCGTTGACGGCACGAACACCGGGGAGCTGTTTTTT; CDR3 protein: CSVDGTNTGELFF
V gene: TRBV7-2; clone size: many; D gene: TRBD2; J gene: TRBJ2-7; CDR3 DNA: TGTGCCAGCAGCTTTAAAAGCGGGAGGGCGGGGTACGAGCAGTACTTC; CDR3 protein: CASSFKSGRAGYEQYF
V gene: TRBV6-5; clone size: few; D gene: TRBD1; J gene: TRBJ1-2; CDR3 DNA: TGTGCCAGCAGTTCCGAGACAGGGGCACGTGGCTACACCTTC; CDR3 protein: CASSSETGARGYTF
V gene: TRBV7-2; clone size: few; D gene: .; J gene: TRBJ2-7; CDR3 DNA: TGTGCCAGCAGCTTAGAGCTCGGACAGCACTACGAGCAGTACTTC; CDR3 protein: CASSLELGQHYEQYF
V gene: TRBV29-1; clone size: .; D gene: .; J gene: TRBJ2-3; CDR3 DNA: TGCAGCGTTGTTGGCCTAGCATCAACAGATACGCAGTATTTT; CDR3 protein: CSVVGLASTDTQYF
V gene: TRBV10-3; clone size: many; D gene: .; J gene: TRBJ1-2; CDR3 DNA: TGTGCCATCAGTGAGTCAGGACAGCCAAACTATGGCTACACCTTC; CDR3 protein: CAISESGQPNYGYTF
V gene: TRBV12-3/TRBV12-4; clone size: many; D gene: TRBD1; J gene: TRBJ1-1; CDR3 DNA: TGTGCCAGCAGTTTAATTGGCAGGGGGGACACTGAAGCTTTCTTT; CDR3 protein: CASSLIGRGDTEAFF
V gene: TRBV6-5; clone size: .; D gene: TRBD2; J gene: TRBJ2-5; CDR3 DNA: TGTGCCAGCAGGGGATCGGAGGCGGGAGGGACGTACCAAGAGACCCAGTACTTC; CDR3 protein: CASRGSEAGGTYQETQYF
V gene: TRBV12-3/TRBV12-4; clone size: few; D gene: .; J gene: TRBJ2-1; CDR3 DNA: TGTGCCAGCAGACGACTCCTCCAACTGCAGTTCTTC; CDR3 protein: CASRRLLQLQFF
V gene: TRBV7-8; clone size: .; D gene: .; J gene: TRBJ1-5; CDR3 DNA: TGTGCCAGCAGCTTAGATCAGGGCAATCAGCCCCAGCATTTT; CDR3 protein: CASSLDQGNQPQHF
V gene: TRBV9; clone size: .; D gene: TRBD1; J gene: TRBJ2-2; CDR3 DNA: TGTGCCAGCAGCCGGACAGGGGGGGACACCGGGGAGCTGTTTTTT; CDR3 protein: CASSRTGGDTGELFF
V gene: TRBV7-3; clone size: many; D gene: TRBD1; J gene: TRBJ2-2; CDR3 DNA: TGTGCCAGCAGTAAAGACAGGGTTGGCGGGGAGCTGTTTTTT; CDR3 protein: CASSKDRVGGELFF
V gene: TRBV19; clone size: .; D gene: .; J gene: TRBJ1-2; CDR3 DNA: TGTGCCAGTAGTCTGAGCGCCCCTAACTATGGCTACACCTTC; CDR3 protein: CASSLSAPNYGYTF
V gene: TRBV6-6; clone size: .; D gene: .; J gene: TRBJ2-5; CDR3 DNA: TGTGCCAGCAGTTACCGGACCGGGGAGACCCAGTACTTC; CDR3 protein: CASSYRTGETQYF
V gene: TRBV6-1; clone size: many; D gene: .; J gene: TRBJ1-2; CDR3 DNA: TGTGCCAGCAGTGAAGGCCGAGGGGGCTACACCTTC; CDR3 protein: CASSEGRGGYTF
V gene: TRBV10-3; clone size: many; D gene: TRBD2; J gene: TRBJ2-1; CDR3 DNA: TGTGCCATCAGTGGAGGAGGACTAGCGGGGTTCTACAATGAGCAGTTCTTC; CDR3 protein: CAISGGGLAGFYNEQFF
V gene: TRBV28; clone size: .; D gene: .; J gene: TRBJ1-5; CDR3 DNA: TGTGCCAGCACCGAGAGCAATCAGCCCCAGCATTTT; CDR3 protein: CASTESNQPQHF
V gene: TRBV7-2; clone size: medium-sized; D gene: .; J gene: TRBJ2-3; CDR3 DNA: TGTGCCAGCAGCTTGACAGCCTTCACAGATACGCAGTATTTT; CDR3 protein: CASSLTAFTDTQYF
V gene: TRBV6-2/TRBV6-3; clone size: many; D gene: .; J gene: TRBJ1-1; CDR3 DNA: TGTGCCAGCAGGCCACCTTCGAACACTGAAGCTTTCTTT; CDR3 protein: CASRPPSNTEAFF
V gene: TRBV11-2; clone size: few; D gene: TRBD1; J gene: TRBJ2-5; CDR3 DNA: TGTGCCAGCAGCTTACTCACAGGGGGCAAGAGCGGACAAGAGACCCAGTACTTC; CDR3 protein: CASSLLTGGKSGQETQYF
V gene: TRBV7-2; clone size: .; D gene: TRBD2; J gene: TRBJ2-1; CDR3 DNA: TGTGCCAGCAGCTCGCAGACTAGCGGGGCCTACAATGAGCAGTTCTTC; CDR3 protein: CASSSQTSGAYNEQFF